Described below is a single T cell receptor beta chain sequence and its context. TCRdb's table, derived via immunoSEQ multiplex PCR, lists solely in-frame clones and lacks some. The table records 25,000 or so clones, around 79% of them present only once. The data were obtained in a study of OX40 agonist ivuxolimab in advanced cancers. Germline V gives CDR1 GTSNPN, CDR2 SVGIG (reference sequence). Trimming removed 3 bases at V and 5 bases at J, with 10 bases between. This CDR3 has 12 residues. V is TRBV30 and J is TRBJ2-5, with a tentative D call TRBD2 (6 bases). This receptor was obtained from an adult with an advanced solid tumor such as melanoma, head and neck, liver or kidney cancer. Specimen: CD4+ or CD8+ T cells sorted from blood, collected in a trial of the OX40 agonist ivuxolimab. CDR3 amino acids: CAWRREVETQYF. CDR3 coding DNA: TGTGCCTGGAGAAGGGAGGTTGAGACCCAGTACTTC.